What follows are 30 T cell receptor beta chains derived from one specimen sequenced in a study of CD4+ T cells in melanoma. Method: immunoSEQ multiplex PCR; TCRdb's copy keeps in-frame clones and lacks some. Of around 130,000 clones in the sample, roughly 91% were seen once. These receptors originate from a human donor with melanoma.

The genes are TRBV5-1 and TRBJ2-5; TRBD1 is a possible D gene (7 bases). V lost 4 bases and J lost 5, with 15 bases in between. The germline CDR1 and CDR2 sequences are SGHRS and YFSETQ. The CDR3 length is 14 residues. CDR3 amino acids: CASSTSQGRETQYF. Here the CDR3 DNA reads TGCGCCAGCAGCACCTCACAGGGGAGGGAGACCCAGTACTTC.

J is TRBJ2-7 and V is TRBV9, with 7 nucleotides matching TRBD1. The CDR3 runs 15 residues. Trimming cost V 0 bases and J 6 bases; bases outside gene matches: 9. Per the germline V gene, CDR1 is SGDLS and CDR2 is YYNGEE. This CDR3 is CASSVDPDRQPEQYF. CDR3 DNA sequence: TGTGCCAGCAGCGTAGATCCGGACAGGCAACCCGAGCAGTACTTC.

The chain has TRBV6-1 and TRBJ2-3; a weak D match, TRBD1 (5 bases). V was shortened by 8 bases and J by 3 bases, with 18 bases between the two germline ends. This CDR3 is 15 amino acids long. Germline V gene sequence: CDR1 MNHNS, CDR2 SASEGT. CDR3 in amino acids: CASPPSRGQTDTQYF. For the CDR3, the DNA is TGTGCCAGCCCCCCGAGTAGGGGCCAGACAGATACGCAGTATTTT.

V gene TRBV5-1 combines with J gene TRBJ1-1, with 7 bases matching TRBD1. V gave up 7 bases and J gave up 1 base; unmatched junction bases: 4. This CDR3 is 13 amino acids long. CDR1 SGHRS and CDR2 YFSETQ come from the germline V gene. The CDR3 coding sequence is TGCGCCAGCCAAGGGGGCCAGAACACTGAAGCTTTCTTT. This encodes CASQGGQNTEAFF.

The J gene is TRBJ2-7, the V gene TRBV7-4; no firm D call. Germline loops: CDR1 SGHVT, CDR2 SQSDAQ. The CDR3 runs to 11 residues. Trimming removed 3 bases from V and 12 bases from J, with 12 bases in between. The CDR3: CASSLIRLGYF. Here the CDR3 DNA reads TGTGCCAGCAGCTTGATCCGTCTGGGGTACTTC.

The chain uses TRBV5-1 and TRBJ2-1; D is uncertain. CDR3 length: 14 residues. Germline-derived CDR1 and CDR2 are SGHRS and YFSETQ. Trimming cost V 4 bases and J 6 bases, with 14 bases left between them. The CDR3 here is CASSASIRGNEQFF. The DNA for the CDR3 is TGCGCCAGCAGCGCTTCTATTCGCGGCAATGAGCAGTTCTTC. The full variable domain, rest sourced from reference TRBV5-1 and TRBJ2-1, is KAGVTQTPRYLIKTRGQQVTLSCSPISGHRSVSWYQQTPGQGLQFLFEYFSETQRNKGNFPGRFSGRQFSNSRSEMNVSTLELGDSALYLCASSASIRGNEQFFGPGTRLTVL.

The chain combines TRBV6-5 with TRBJ1-6, with TRBD1 as a possible D gene (5 bases). Trimming took off 2 bases at V and 5 bases at J, with 10 bases between the two ends. The CDR3 totals 15 residues. Per the germline V gene, CDR1 is MNHEY and CDR2 is SVGAGI. The CDR3 sequence: CASSYRGGDNSPLHF. The CDR3 DNA reads TGTGCCAGCAGTTACAGGGGAGGGGATAATTCACCCCTCCACTTT.

The chain couples TRBV13 to TRBJ1-1, with a weak D call TRBD1 (5 bases). Germline V lookup: CDR1 PRHDT, CDR2 FYEKMQ (reference sequence). CDR3 length: 18 amino acids. V was cut by 1 base and J by 3 bases, with 21 bases left in between. Here the CDR3 reads CASSLVVGARGLYTEAFF. CDR3 DNA sequence: TGTGCCAGCAGCTTAGTGGTTGGGGCTAGGGGTCTGTACACTGAAGCTTTCTTT.

V is TRBV15 and J is TRBJ1-6; D gene uncertain. CDR1 is LNHNV and CDR2 is YYDKDF in the germline V gene (reference sequence). The ends were cut back, 0 bases at V and 7 bases at J, with 10 bases in the middle. The CDR3 is 15 amino acids. CDR3 sequence reads: CATSRDAPQNSPLHF. CDR3 nucleotides: TGTGCCACCAGCAGAGATGCCCCCCAAAATTCACCCCTCCACTTT.

Points on this clone: Sequence at one end of the junction differs from germline and may be a read error. The V and J genes are TRBV7-7 and TRBJ2-2, with D maybe TRBD2 (5 bases). This CDR3 has 14 amino acids. Germline values: CDR1 SSHAT, CDR2 FNYEAQ (reference sequence). CDR3 nucleotide sequence: TGTGCTAGCAGAACCGGGAAGGGTACCGGGGAGCTGTTTTTT. Protein sequence: CASRTGKGTGELFF. Supplemented by reference TRBV7-7 and TRBJ2-2, the full variable domain reads GAGVSQSPRYKVTKRGQDVTLRCDPISSHATLYWYQQALGQGPEFLTYFNYEAQPDKSGLPSDRFSAERPEGSISTLTIQRTEQRDSAMYRCASRTGKGTGELFFGEGSRLTVL.

This chain uses TRBV5-6 with TRBJ1-1; 7 nucleotides match TRBD1. Trimming at V came to 4 bases and at J to 4 bases, leaving 10 bases not matched to a gene. CDR1 and CDR2 from the germline V gene are SGHDT and YYEEEE. The CDR3 covers 15 residues. CDR3: CASSAYRGGSTEAFF. CDR3 coding DNA: TGTGCCAGCAGCGCTTACAGGGGTGGAAGCACTGAAGCTTTCTTT.

This clone was detected only once. The chain links TRBV10-3 to TRBJ1-2; D is undetermined. The CDR3 is 14 residues long. Trimming cost V 6 bases and J 10 bases, with 21 bases left between them. Germline V gives CDR1 ENHRY, CDR2 SYGVKD. The CDR3 here is CAIRAMGSLFDYTF. The CDR3 region has the DNA TGTGCCATCAGGGCGATGGGCAGTCTGTTCGACTACACCTTC.

This clone has a single count. CDR3 sequence (DNA): TGTGCCAGTCCGGGGTGCTATGGTAGTTCACCCCTCCACTTT. It encodes CASPGCYGSSPLHF. This sequence joins TRBV6-5 and TRBJ1-6; D is unresolved. There are 14 residues in the CDR3. The V gene's germline CDR1 is MNHEY and CDR2 SVGAGI. V dropped 9 bases and J dropped 9 bases, with 18 bases sitting between them.

The chain recombines TRBV5-4 with TRBJ2-1; a possible D gene is TRBD1 (6 bases). Germline V gene data show CDR1 as SGHNT and CDR2 as YYREEE (reference sequence). The CDR3 spans 13 residues. The germline V and J ends were trimmed by 3 bases and 8 bases, with 12 bases remaining between them. CDR3 in DNA: TGTGCCAGCAGCTACAGGGAAACGTATGAGCAGTTCTTC. This translates into CASSYRETYEQFF.

The V call is TRBV7-9, the J call TRBJ2-3; maybe TRBD1 (5 bases). The CDR3 totals 16 residues. Germline-derived CDR1 and CDR2 are SEHNR and FQNEAQ (reference sequence). Trimming cost V 5 bases and J 5 bases, with 20 bases left between them. The CDR3 DNA sequence: TGTGCCAGCAGCCCGAGTGTAGGGGCCCAGGGAGATACGCAGTATTTT. Protein sequence: CASSPSVGAQGDTQYF.

This clone has just one count. The gene calls are TRBV5-1 and TRBJ2-6; 10 bases align to TRBD1. CDR1 is SGHRS and CDR2 is YFSETQ in the germline V gene. The CDR3 contains 20 residues. V was clipped by 6 bases and J by 0 bases; unmatched bases: 15. As DNA, the CDR3 is TGCGCCAGCACCGGGACAGGGGCACCTCCTTTTAGCTCTGGGGCCAACGTCCTGACTTTC. As protein: CASTGTGAPPFSSGANVLTF.

The chain links TRBV10-1 to TRBJ2-7; 9 bases agree with TRBD2. CDR1 is WNHNN and CDR2 is SYGVQD in the germline V gene (reference sequence). V trimming: 4 bases; J trimming: 3 bases; junction bases outside the gene matches: 13. CDR3 length: 17 residues. This chain's CDR3 is CASSGRRGSGGDYEQYF. The CDR3 DNA sequence: TGCGCCAGCAGTGGTCGCCGGGGTAGCGGGGGTGACTACGAGCAGTACTTC.

The chain links TRBV29-1 to TRBJ2-3; possible D gene TRBD1, 6 bases. This CDR3 region has 14 residues. Germline-derived CDR1 and CDR2 are SQVTM and ANQGSEA. V was cut by 4 bases and J by 2 bases, with 13 bases left in between. CDR3 residues: CSVGVVGATDTQYF. CDR3 sequence (DNA): TGCAGCGTTGGGGTGGTGGGGGCCACAGATACGCAGTATTTT.

The rearrangement links TRBV16 to TRBJ2-3; D is ambiguous. V lost 6 bases and J lost 3, with 13 bases in between. Germline V gives CDR1 KGHSY, CDR2 FQNENV. The CDR3 extends over 14 amino acids. CDR3 loop: CASSSTAATDTQYF. CDR3 sequence (DNA): TGTGCCAGCAGTTCGACGGCCGCGACAGATACGCAGTATTTT.

This chain's CDR3 is CATSRVPVNEQFF. The CDR3 DNA is TGTGCCACCAGCAGAGTGCCGGTGAATGAGCAGTTCTTC. The V call is TRBV15, the J call TRBJ2-1; D unclear. The V gene's germline CDR1 is LNHNV and CDR2 YYDKDF (reference sequence). Trimming left V 1 base short and J 7 bases short, with 8 bases between. The CDR3 sequence is 13 residues long. Full variable domain (outside the CDR3, taken from reference TRBV15 and TRBJ2-1): DAMVIQNPRYQVTQFGKPVTLSCSQTLNHNVMYWYQQKSSQAPKLLFHYYDKDFNNEADTPDNFQSRRPNTSFCFLDIRSPGLGDTAMYLCATSRVPVNEQFFGPGTRLTVL.

This clone was found once. The chain links TRBV19 to TRBJ2-7; 7 nucleotides agree with TRBD2. The V gene end was trimmed by 5 bases and the J gene end by 4 bases; junction bases not matched to a gene: 14. This CDR3 spans 16 amino acids. CDR1 and CDR2 from the germline V gene are LNHDA and SQIVND (reference sequence). This CDR3 reads CASSPRSGTAGYEQYF. DNA of the CDR3: TGTGCCAGTAGTCCCCGAAGCGGGACCGCCGGGTACGAGCAGTACTTC.

The chain links TRBV5-1 to TRBJ2-5; D gene uncertain. Germline V lookup: CDR1 SGHRS, CDR2 YFSETQ. V lost 1 base to trimming and J lost 4 bases, with 8 bases between them. The CDR3 loop spans 13 amino acids. CDR3 residues: CASSLMGSETQYF. The CDR3 nucleotides are TGCGCCAGCAGCTTGATGGGTTCAGAGACCCAGTACTTC.

The chain carries TRBV5-5 and TRBJ2-7; D remains ambiguous. CDR3 length: 15 residues. From germline, CDR1 is SGHKS and CDR2 YYEKEE (reference sequence). V was trimmed by 2 bases and J by 2 bases, leaving 14 bases between them. The CDR3 nucleotides read TGTGCCAGCAGCTTAGAATTGGTGGGAACCTACGAGCAGTACTTC. Translation: CASSLELVGTYEQYF.

The chain carries TRBV5-1 and TRBJ1-5; D is uncertain. V was shortened by 3 bases and J by 2 bases, with 6 bases between the two germline ends. This CDR3 spans 13 amino acids. Germline assignment: CDR1 SGHRS and CDR2 YFSETQ. The CDR3 bases are TGCGCCAGCAGCTCCTCGGGCAATCAGCCCCAGCATTTT. Its protein is CASSSSGNQPQHF. The whole variable domain, filled in from reference TRBV5-1 and TRBJ1-5, reads KAGVTQTPRYLIKTRGQQVTLSCSPISGHRSVSWYQQTPGQGLQFLFEYFSETQRNKGNFPGRFSGRQFSNSRSEMNVSTLELGDSALYLCASSSSGNQPQHFGDGTRLSIL.

The chain links TRBV5-1 to TRBJ2-2; D is tentatively TRBD1 or TRBD2 (6 bases each). The CDR3 covers 15 residues. Between the trimmed V and J ends, which lost 0 bases and 6 bases, there was a span of 12 bases. In germline, CDR1 is SGHRS, CDR2 YFSETQ. The CDR3 coding sequence is TGCGCCAGCAGCTTGGCGGGGGCGCGGGCCGGGGAGCTGTTTTTT. This encodes CASSLAGARAGELFF.

The chain combines TRBV13 with TRBJ1-6, with D maybe TRBD1 (5 bases). Between the trimmed V and J ends, which lost 0 bases and 5 bases, there was a span of 14 bases. CDR1 is PRHDT and CDR2 is FYEKMQ in the germline V gene (reference sequence). The CDR3 is 17 residues long. CDR3 amino acids: CASSLGLSRTNNSPLHF. CDR3 DNA sequence: TGTGCCAGCAGCTTAGGCCTGAGCAGGACAAATAATTCACCCCTCCACTTT.

The chain joins TRBV19 to TRBJ1-1, with D possibly TRBD1 on 5 matching bases. CDR1 is LNHDA and CDR2 is SQIVND in the germline V gene (reference sequence). Trimming left V 0 bases short and J 1 base short, with 9 bases between. The CDR3 has 15 residues. Here the CDR3 DNA reads TGTGCCAGTAGTATAGAATCAGGGCGGAACACTGAAGCTTTCTTT. It codes for CASSIESGRNTEAFF.

This chain joins TRBV5-6 and TRBJ1-5, with TRBD1 as a possible D gene (6 bases). Trimming shortened V by 2 bases and J by 3 bases, and 12 bases separated the two germline ends. The CDR3 length is 15 residues. Germline assignment: CDR1 SGHDT and CDR2 YYEEEE. The CDR3 loop is CASSFQGRVNQPQHF. The DNA for the CDR3 is TGTGCCAGCAGCTTCCAGGGGCGCGTCAATCAGCCCCAGCATTTT.

The chain links TRBV18 to TRBJ1-4; no reliable D call. This CDR3 is built from 13 residues. With 0 bases removed from V and 8 bases from J, the gap between germline ends came to 7 bases. The germline CDR1 and CDR2 sequences are KGHSH and LQKENI. The CDR3 reads CASSPPGGEKLFF. CDR3 nucleotides: TGTGCCAGCTCACCACCTGGAGGCGAAAAACTGTTTTTT.

The chain joins TRBV19 to TRBJ2-7; maybe TRBD1 (6 bases). Trimming pared 5 bases from V and 3 bases from J, leaving 17 bases between. The CDR3 runs to 15 residues. Germline CDR1 is LNHDA and CDR2 is SQIVND (reference sequence). In DNA form, the CDR3 reads TGTGCCAGTAGTGTTCAGGGGACGGGTTACTACGAGCAGTACTTC. Residues: CASSVQGTGYYEQYF.